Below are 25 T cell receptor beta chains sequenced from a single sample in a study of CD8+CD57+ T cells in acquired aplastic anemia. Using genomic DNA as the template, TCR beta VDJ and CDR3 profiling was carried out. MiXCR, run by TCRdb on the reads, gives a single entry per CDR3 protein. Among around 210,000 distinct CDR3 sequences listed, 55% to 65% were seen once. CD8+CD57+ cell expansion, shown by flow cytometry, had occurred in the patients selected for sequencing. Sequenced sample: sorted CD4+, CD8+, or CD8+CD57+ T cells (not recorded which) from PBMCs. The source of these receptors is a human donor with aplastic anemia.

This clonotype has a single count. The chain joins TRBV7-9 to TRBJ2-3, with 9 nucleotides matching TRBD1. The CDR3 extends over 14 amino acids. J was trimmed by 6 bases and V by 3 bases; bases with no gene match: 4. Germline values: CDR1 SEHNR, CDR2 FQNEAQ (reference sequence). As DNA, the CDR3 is TGTGCCAGCAGCTTTGGACAGGGGTGGGATACGCAGTATTTT. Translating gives CASSFGQGWDTQYF.

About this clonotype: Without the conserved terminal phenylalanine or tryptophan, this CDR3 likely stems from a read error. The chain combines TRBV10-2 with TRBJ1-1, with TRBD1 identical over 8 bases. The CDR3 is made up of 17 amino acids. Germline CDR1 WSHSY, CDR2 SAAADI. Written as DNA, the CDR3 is TGCGCCAACAGTGAAAGGACAGGGATTGGGGGGAACACTGAAGCTTTCATT. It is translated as CANSERTGIGGNTEAFI.

CDR3 sequence reads: CATSSGTGGVSGYGYTF. The CDR3 DNA reads as TGTGCCACCAGCTCCGGGACAGGGGGAGTGTCGGGCTATGGCTACACCTTC. The chain links TRBV15 to TRBJ1-2, with 11 bases that match TRBD1. The CDR3 covers 17 residues. Per germline, CDR1 LNHNV and CDR2 YYDKDF (reference sequence). V gave up 5 bases and J gave up 4 bases; unmatched junction bases: 12.

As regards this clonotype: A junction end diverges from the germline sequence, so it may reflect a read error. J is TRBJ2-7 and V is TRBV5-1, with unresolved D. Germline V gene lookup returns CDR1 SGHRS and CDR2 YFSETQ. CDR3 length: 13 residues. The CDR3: CASSLDALFGQHF. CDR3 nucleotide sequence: TGCGCCAGCAGCCTGGATGCGCTTTTCGGGCAGCACTTC.

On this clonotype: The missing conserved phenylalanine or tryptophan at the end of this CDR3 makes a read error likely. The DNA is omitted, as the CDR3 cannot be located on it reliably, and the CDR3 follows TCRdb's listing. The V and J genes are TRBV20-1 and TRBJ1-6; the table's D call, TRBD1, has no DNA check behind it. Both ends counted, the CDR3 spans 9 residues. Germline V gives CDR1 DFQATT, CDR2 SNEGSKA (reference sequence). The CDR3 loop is CSAGDRGFY.

CDR3 sequence reads: CASSYGHEQFF. The DNA for the CDR3 is TGTGCCAGCAGTTACGGTCATGAGCAGTTCTTC. The rearrangement joins TRBV6-6 to TRBJ2-1; no clear D. V was clipped by 2 bases and J by 8 bases, with 4 bases between them. There are 11 residues in the CDR3. Germline CDR1 and CDR2: MNHNY and SVGAGI (reference sequence).

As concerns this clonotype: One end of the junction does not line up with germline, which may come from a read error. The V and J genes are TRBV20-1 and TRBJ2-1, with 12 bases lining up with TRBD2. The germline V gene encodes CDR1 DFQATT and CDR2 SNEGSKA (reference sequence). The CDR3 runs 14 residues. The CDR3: CSTRGLAGYNEQFF. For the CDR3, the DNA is TGCAGTACTAGAGGACTAGCGGGGTACAATGAGCAGTTCTTC.

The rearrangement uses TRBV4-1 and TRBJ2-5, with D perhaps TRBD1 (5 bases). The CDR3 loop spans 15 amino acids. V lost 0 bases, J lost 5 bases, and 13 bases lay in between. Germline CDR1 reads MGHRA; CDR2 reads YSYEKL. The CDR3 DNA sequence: TGCGCCAGCAGCCAAGACCAAGCAGGGATGGAGACCCAGTACTTC. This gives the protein CASSQDQAGMETQYF.

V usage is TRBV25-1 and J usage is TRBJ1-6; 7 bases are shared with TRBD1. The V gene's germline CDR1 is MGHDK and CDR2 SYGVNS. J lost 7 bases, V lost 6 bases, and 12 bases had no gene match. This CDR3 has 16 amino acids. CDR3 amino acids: CASSALREGANSPLHF. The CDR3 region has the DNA TGTGCCAGCAGCGCCCTTAGAGAGGGGGCGAATTCACCCCTCCACTTT.

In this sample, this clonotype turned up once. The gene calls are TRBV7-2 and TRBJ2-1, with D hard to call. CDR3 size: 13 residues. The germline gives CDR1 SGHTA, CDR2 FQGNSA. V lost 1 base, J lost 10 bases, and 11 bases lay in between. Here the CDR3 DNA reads TGTGCCAGCAGCTTAGTAAGGGTTACCGAGCAGTTCTTC. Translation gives CASSLVRVTEQFF.

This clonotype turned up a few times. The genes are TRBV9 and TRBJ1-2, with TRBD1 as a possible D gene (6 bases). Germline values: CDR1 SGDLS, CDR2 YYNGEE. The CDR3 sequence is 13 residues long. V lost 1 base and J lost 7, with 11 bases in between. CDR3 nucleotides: TGTGCCAGCAGCGTAACAGGGTCTCGTGGCTACACCTTC. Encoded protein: CASSVTGSRGYTF.

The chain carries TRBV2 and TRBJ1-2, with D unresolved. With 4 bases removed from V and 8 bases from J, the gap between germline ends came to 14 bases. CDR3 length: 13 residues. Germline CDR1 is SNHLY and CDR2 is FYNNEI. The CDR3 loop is CASSVRPLEGYTF. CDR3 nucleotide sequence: TGTGCCAGCAGTGTGAGACCCCTGGAAGGCTACACCTTC.

For the CDR3, the DNA is TGTGCCAGTAGTGTCGCCAGGGGATCTAATGAAAAACTGTTTTTT. It yields the protein CASSVARGSNEKLFF. The chain is built from TRBV19 and TRBJ1-4; D might be TRBD1 (6 bases). The CDR3 extends over 15 amino acids. Per the germline V gene, CDR1 is LNHDA and CDR2 is SQIVND (reference sequence). The ends were cut back, 5 bases at V and 3 bases at J, with 13 bases in the middle.

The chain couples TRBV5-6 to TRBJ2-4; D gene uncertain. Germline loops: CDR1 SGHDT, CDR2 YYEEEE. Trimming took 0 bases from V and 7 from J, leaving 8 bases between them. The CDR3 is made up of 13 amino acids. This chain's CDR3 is CASSLGPGNIQYF. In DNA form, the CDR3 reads TGTGCCAGCAGCTTGGGACCGGGCAACATTCAGTACTTC.

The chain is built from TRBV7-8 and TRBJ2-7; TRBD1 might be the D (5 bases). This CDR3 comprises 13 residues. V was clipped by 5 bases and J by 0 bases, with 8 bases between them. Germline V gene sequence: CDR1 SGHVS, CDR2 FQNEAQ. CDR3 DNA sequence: TGTGCCAGCAGCCCCGACAGCTCCTACGAGCAGTACTTC. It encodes CASSPDSSYEQYF.

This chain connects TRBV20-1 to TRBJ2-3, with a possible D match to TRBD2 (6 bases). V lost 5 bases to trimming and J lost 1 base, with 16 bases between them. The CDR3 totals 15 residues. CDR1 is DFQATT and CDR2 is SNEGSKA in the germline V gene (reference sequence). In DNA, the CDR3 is TGCAGTGCTCTAGACCCGGCTAGCGGCACAGATACGCAGTATTTT. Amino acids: CSALDPASGTDTQYF.

CDR3 DNA: TGTGCCAGCAGCTTAGGGGCCAGGCCGCAACAAGAGACCCAGTACTTC. Amino acids: CASSLGARPQQETQYF. The J gene is TRBJ2-5, the V gene TRBV7-2; no clear D gene. The germline V gene encodes CDR1 SGHTA and CDR2 FQGNSA. The CDR3 spans 16 residues. With 1 base removed from V and 2 bases from J, the gap between germline ends came to 14 bases.

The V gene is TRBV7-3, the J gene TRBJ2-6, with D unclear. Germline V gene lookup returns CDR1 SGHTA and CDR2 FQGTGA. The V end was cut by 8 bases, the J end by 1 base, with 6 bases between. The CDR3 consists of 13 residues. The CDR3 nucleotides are TGTGCCAGCGCGCCTTCTGGGGCCAACGTCCTGACTTTC. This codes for CASAPSGANVLTF.

The CDR3 nucleotides read TGTGCCAGCAGCTTACACCAGGGCAGCTCCTACGAGCAGTACTTC. Its protein product is CASSLHQGSSYEQYF. J is TRBJ2-7 and V is TRBV7-3; D possibly corresponds to TRBD1 (5 bases). CDR3 length: 15 residues. Between the trimmed V and J ends, which lost 2 bases and 0 bases, there was a span of 11 bases. The germline V gene encodes CDR1 SGHTA and CDR2 FQGTGA.

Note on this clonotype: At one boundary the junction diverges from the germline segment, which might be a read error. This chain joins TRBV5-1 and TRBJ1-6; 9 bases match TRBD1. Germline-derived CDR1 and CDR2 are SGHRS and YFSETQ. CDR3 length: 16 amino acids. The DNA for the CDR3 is TGCGCCAGCAGCGCAGGGACAGGGAAGAATAATCCACCCCTCCACTTT. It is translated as CASSAGTGKNNPPLHF.

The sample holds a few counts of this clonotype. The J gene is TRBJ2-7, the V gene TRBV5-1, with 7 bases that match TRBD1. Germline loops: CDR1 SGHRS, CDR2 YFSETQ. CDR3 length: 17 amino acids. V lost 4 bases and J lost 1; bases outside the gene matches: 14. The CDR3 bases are TGCGCCAGCAGCCCGGACAGGACCGGACCCGCATCCTACGAGCAGTACTTC. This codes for CASSPDRTGPASYEQYF.

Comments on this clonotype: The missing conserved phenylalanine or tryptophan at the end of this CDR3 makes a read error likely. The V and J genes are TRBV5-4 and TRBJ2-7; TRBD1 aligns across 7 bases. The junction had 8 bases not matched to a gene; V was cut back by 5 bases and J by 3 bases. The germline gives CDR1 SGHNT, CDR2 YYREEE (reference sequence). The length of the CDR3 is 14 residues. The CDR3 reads CASSFPGTDYEQYY. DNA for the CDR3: TGTGCCAGCAGTTTTCCCGGGACAGACTACGAGCAGTACTAC.

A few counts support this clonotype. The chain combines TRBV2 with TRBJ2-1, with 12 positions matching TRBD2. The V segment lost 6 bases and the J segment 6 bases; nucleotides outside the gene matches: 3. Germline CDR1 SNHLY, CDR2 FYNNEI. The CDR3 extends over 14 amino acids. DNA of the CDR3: TGTGCCAGCAGACTAGCGGGGGGTCTCAATGAGCAGTTCTTC. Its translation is CASRLAGGLNEQFF. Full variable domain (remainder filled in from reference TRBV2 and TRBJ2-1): EPEVTQTPSHQVTQMGQEVILRCVPISNHLYFYWYRQILGQKVEFLVSFYNNEISEKSEIFDDQFSVERPDGSNFTLKIRSTKLEDSAMYFCASRLAGGLNEQFFGPGTRLTVL.

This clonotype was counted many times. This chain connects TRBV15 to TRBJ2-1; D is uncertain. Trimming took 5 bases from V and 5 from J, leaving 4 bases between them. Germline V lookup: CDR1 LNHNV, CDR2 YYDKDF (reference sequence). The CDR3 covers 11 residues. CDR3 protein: CATSGNNEQFF. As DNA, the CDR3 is TGTGCCACCAGCGGTAACAATGAGCAGTTCTTC.

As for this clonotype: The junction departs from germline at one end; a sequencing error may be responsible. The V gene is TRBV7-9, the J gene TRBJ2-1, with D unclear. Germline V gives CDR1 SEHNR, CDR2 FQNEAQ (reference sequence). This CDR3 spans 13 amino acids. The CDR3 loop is CVSSWTENNEQFF. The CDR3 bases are TGTGTCAGCAGCTGGACGGAAAACAATGAGCAGTTCTTC.